The 24 T cell receptor beta chains presented below share a single source sample, sequenced in a study of CD8 T cells in ankylosing spondylitis. Study results and limitations: What appeared characteristic of ankylosing spondylitis blood was a TCR beta motif of eight highly homologous variants.

These receptors are not linked to any known antigen. TCRdb recomputed calls from the 5' RACE reads with MiXCR, one row per CDR3 protein. This sample yields some 840,000 distinct CDR3 sequences, of which about an eighth are seen a single time; less than 0.65% belongs to the top ten. The specimen was blood, either unsorted or a sorted T cell fraction (not recorded which). Receptor source: a male donor with ankylosing spondylitis.

This clonotype was seen many times. The chain combines TRBV12-3 or TRBV12-4 with TRBJ1-2, with D possibly TRBD1 on 6 matching bases. V gave up 5 bases and J gave up 5 bases, with 12 bases separating them. CDR3 length: 13 residues. CDR3 DNA sequence: TGTGCCAGCAGTCCAGTCCAGGGGTATGGCTACACCTTC. It codes for CASSPVQGYGYTF.

This rearrangement joins TRBV5-1 to TRBJ1-1; the D gene is possibly TRBD1 (6 bases). Germline V CDR1 and CDR2: SGHRS, YFSETQ. Trimming cost V 4 bases and J 7 bases, with 17 bases left between them. The CDR3 runs to 14 residues. CDR3 nucleotides: TGCGCCAGCAGCCCGGGGTGGGGGGCAGATGAAGCTTTCTTT. It translates to CASSPGWGADEAFF.

The rearrangement links TRBV9 to TRBJ1-1, with D possibly matching TRBD1 (5 bases). The ends were cut back, 2 bases at V and 0 bases at J, with 8 bases in the middle. CDR1 and CDR2 (germline): SGDLS, YYNGEE. CDR3 length: 14 residues. CDR3 sequence reads: CASSVGTMNTEAFF. The DNA for the CDR3 is TGTGCCAGCAGCGTGGGGACCATGAACACTGAAGCTTTCTTT.

There are many counts of this clonotype. V gene TRBV20-1 combines with J gene TRBJ2-3; TRBD2 is a possible D gene (5 bases). The CDR3 length is 16 residues. Trimming stripped 5 bases from V and 0 bases from J, with 18 bases between. Germline CDR1 and CDR2: DFQATT and SNEGSKA (reference sequence). The CDR3 bases are TGCAGTGCTTACCCTTCTTCGGGCGGGAGCACAGATACGCAGTATTTT. Translation gives CSAYPSSGGSTDTQYF.

In this sample, this clonotype turned up a few times. The rearrangement links TRBV7-2 to TRBJ1-2; D is uncertain. This CDR3 is 13 amino acids long. V was cut by 1 base and J by 8 bases, with 11 bases left in between. Germline V lookup: CDR1 SGHTA, CDR2 FQGNSA. DNA of the CDR3: TGTGCCAGCAGCTTAGTCGAAGGGCAAGGCTACACCTTC. It yields the protein CASSLVEGQGYTF.

This chain uses TRBV10-3 with TRBJ1-1, with D unclear. Germline V gives CDR1 ENHRY, CDR2 SYGVKD. V was clipped by 4 bases and J by 0 bases, with 9 bases between them. The CDR3 totals 14 residues. The CDR3 DNA reads as TGTGCCATCAGTGGGTCAAACATGAACACTGAAGCTTTCTTT. It yields the protein CAISGSNMNTEAFF.

The V gene is TRBV6-1, the J gene TRBJ1-1, with unresolved D. The V gene lost 2 bases and the J gene lost 0 bases, with 10 bases spanning the gap. CDR1 MNHNS and CDR2 SASEGT come from the germline V gene. The CDR3 is 15 residues long. The CDR3 here is CASSERNDLNTEAFF. Here the CDR3 DNA reads TGTGCCAGCAGTGAAAGAAATGATTTGAACACTGAAGCTTTCTTT.

This chain joins TRBV10-3 and TRBJ1-4; D remains unclear. This CDR3 region has 12 residues. V was pared by 2 bases and J by 8 bases, with 6 bases between. Looked up from germline, CDR1 is ENHRY and CDR2 is SYGVKD. CDR3 amino acids: CAISETSEKLFF. Here the CDR3 DNA reads TGTGCCATCAGTGAGACGAGCGAAAAACTGTTTTTT.

In this sample, this clonotype turned up many times. The chain uses TRBV27 and TRBJ1-5; 8 nucleotides match TRBD1. V lost 6 bases, J lost 2 bases, and 6 bases stayed unmatched. From germline, CDR1 is MNHEY and CDR2 SMNVEV (reference sequence). There are 15 residues in the CDR3. The CDR3 is CASRPSTGGNQPQHF. As DNA, the CDR3 is TGTGCCAGCAGACCTTCGACAGGGGGCAATCAGCCCCAGCATTTT.

This clonotype was recorded a few times. This chain links TRBV5-1 with TRBJ2-5; TRBD2 might be the D (5 bases). Trimming removed 4 bases at V and 5 bases at J, with 18 bases between. This CDR3 contains 15 residues. Germline CDR1 SGHRS, CDR2 YFSETQ. CDR3 in DNA: TGCGCCAGCAGCGAAACCGGGATCCCGGAGGAGACCCAGTACTTC. Amino acids: CASSETGIPEETQYF.

This clonotype was counted between two and nine times. V usage is TRBV6-5 and J usage is TRBJ1-4; 10 bases map to TRBD1. CDR1 and CDR2 (germline): MNHEY, SVGAGI. CDR3 length: 15 residues. V trimming: 4 bases; J trimming: 10 bases; junction bases outside the gene matches: 9. CDR3: CASSSQGQGLGKLFF. Here the CDR3 DNA reads TGTGCCAGCAGTTCCCAGGGACAGGGGTTAGGAAAACTGTTTTTT.

This clonotype was seen a few times. The chain combines TRBV6-2 or TRBV6-3 with TRBJ1-3; D call uncertain. This CDR3 is 17 amino acids long. The V and J ends lost 2 bases and 0 bases respectively, with 14 bases between them. Germline V gives CDR1 MNHEY, CDR2 SVGEGT. The CDR3 nucleotides read TGTGCCAGCAGTTACCAGCGGAAGATTCTCTCTGGAAACACCATATATTTT. As protein: CASSYQRKILSGNTIYF.

This clonotype was detected a few times. CDR3 DNA: TGCGCCAGCAGCTTGGCTGGACAGGGGGTGTTCTTAGGGGCCAACGTCCTGACTTTC. Its protein product is CASSLAGQGVFLGANVLTF. J is TRBJ2-6 and V is TRBV5-1; the match to TRBD1 covers 10 bases. The germline V gene encodes CDR1 SGHRS and CDR2 YFSETQ. The CDR3 has 19 amino acids. J lost 4 bases, V lost 0 bases, and 10 bases had no gene match.

This clonotype came up a few times. The chain uses TRBV12-3 or TRBV12-4 and TRBJ2-1; tentative D call: TRBD1 (6 bases). V lost 5 bases and J 7 bases, leaving 18 bases between the germline ends. CDR3 size: 15 residues. CDR3 region: CASSPGVPIVNEQFF. Written as DNA, the CDR3 is TGTGCCAGCAGTCCAGGGGTACCCATAGTAAATGAGCAGTTCTTC.

This clonotype was counted many times. The chain combines TRBV5-1 with TRBJ2-7; tentatively, D is TRBD1 (5 bases). The CDR3 has 12 residues. V was cut by 5 bases and J by 6 bases, with 12 bases left in between. From germline, CDR1 is SGHRS and CDR2 YFSETQ. CDR3 DNA: TGCGCCAGCAGTGGCAGGGCCCTCGAGCAGTACTTC. The encoded protein is CASSGRALEQYF.

This clonotype was recorded a few times. The J gene is TRBJ2-2, the V gene TRBV5-5; D ambiguous. This CDR3 comprises 14 residues. Trimming removed 4 bases from V and 3 bases from J, with 10 bases in between. In germline, CDR1 is SGHKS, CDR2 YYEKEE (reference sequence). CDR3 amino acids: CASSITADTGELFF. The CDR3 DNA sequence: TGTGCCAGCAGCATCACCGCGGACACCGGGGAGCTGTTTTTT.

This clonotype was picked up a small number of times. The chain links TRBV10-3 to TRBJ1-2, with D possibly being TRBD1 (6 bases). Germline assignment: CDR1 ENHRY and CDR2 SYGVKD. The CDR3 runs 14 residues. Trimming took off 9 bases at V and 3 bases at J, with 17 bases between the two ends. CDR3 loop: CAMAAQGMDYGYTF. The CDR3 coding sequence is TGTGCCATGGCGGCGCAGGGGATGGACTATGGCTACACCTTC.

The V gene is TRBV9, the J gene TRBJ1-1, with unresolved D. The CDR3 length is 15 residues. Germline V gene lookup returns CDR1 SGDLS and CDR2 YYNGEE. Trimming removed 1 base at V and 10 bases at J, with 20 bases between. CDR3 bases: TGTGCCAGCAGCGTACGGGCAGGACCGGCGGATGGAGCTTTCTTT. The encoded protein is CASSVRAGPADGAFF.

In its sample, this clonotype was seen many times. The rearrangement uses TRBV4-2 and TRBJ1-5; tentatively, D is TRBD1 (5 bases). CDR3 size: 16 residues. Germline CDR1 and CDR2: LGHNA and YNFKEQ. With 0 bases removed from V and 7 bases from J, the gap between germline ends came to 16 bases. CDR3 nucleotides: TGTGCCAGCAGCCAAGATGGGGCACAGGCAGGGCAGCCCCAGCATTTT. Translated, it gives CASSQDGAQAGQPQHF.

This clonotype has just a few counts. The chain has TRBV28 and TRBJ1-6; 8 bases map to TRBD1. The germline V gene has CDR1 MDHEN and CDR2 SYDVKM. The CDR3 spans 15 residues. V dropped 3 bases and J dropped 6; count of bases not matched to a gene: 4. The CDR3 DNA sequence: TGTGCCAGCAGTTTCATGGGACAGGTTAATTCACCCCTCCACTTT. Residues: CASSFMGQVNSPLHF.

This clonotype was seen a handful of times. DNA for the CDR3: TGTGCCATCACTATCGACAGGGTCGGCTACACCTTC. Translation gives CAITIDRVGYTF. The chain combines TRBV10-3 with TRBJ1-2; 7 bases match TRBD1. Per the germline V gene, CDR1 is ENHRY and CDR2 is SYGVKD. The CDR3 runs to 12 residues. J was trimmed by 8 bases and V by 7 bases; bases with no gene match: 7.

The gene calls are TRBV27 and TRBJ2-7; tentative D call: TRBD1 (6 bases). This CDR3 is built from 14 residues. Per germline, CDR1 MNHEY and CDR2 SMNVEV (reference sequence). The V end lost 5 bases, the J end lost 5 bases, and 16 bases lay between the germline ends. This chain's CDR3 is CASSRGQVVHEQYF. The CDR3 DNA is TGTGCCAGCAGTCGGGGACAAGTTGTCCACGAGCAGTACTTC.

The chain links TRBV20-1 to TRBJ2-1, with 13 bases identical to TRBD2. From germline, CDR1 is DFQATT and CDR2 SNEGSKA (reference sequence). With V trimmed by 8 bases and J by 0 bases, 13 bases remained unmatched. CDR3 length: 18 amino acids. The DNA of the CDR3 is TGCAGTACCGAGTCCGGGACTAGCGGGGTAAGCTCCTACAATGAGCAGTTCTTC. Translated: CSTESGTSGVSSYNEQFF.

V and J are TRBV4-2 and TRBJ1-1; weak D call: TRBD1 (5 bases). The CDR3 loop spans 19 amino acids. The germline CDR1 and CDR2 sequences are LGHNA and YNFKEQ. Trimming removed 0 bases at V and 5 bases at J, with 25 bases between. CDR3: CASSQETGGDALWRTEAFF. CDR3 DNA sequence: TGTGCCAGCAGCCAAGAAACCGGGGGGGACGCATTATGGAGGACTGAAGCTTTCTTT.